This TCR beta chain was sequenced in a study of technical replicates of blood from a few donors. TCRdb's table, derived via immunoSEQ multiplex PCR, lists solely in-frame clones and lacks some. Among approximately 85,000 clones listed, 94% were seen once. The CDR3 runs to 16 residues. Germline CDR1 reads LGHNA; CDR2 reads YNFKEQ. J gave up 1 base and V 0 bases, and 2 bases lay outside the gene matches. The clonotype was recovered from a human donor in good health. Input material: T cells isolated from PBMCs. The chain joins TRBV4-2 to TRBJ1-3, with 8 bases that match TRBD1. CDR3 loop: CASSQDRQGSGNTIYF. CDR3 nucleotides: TGTGCCAGCAGCCAAGACCGACAGGGGTCTGGAAACACCATATATTTT.